The 30 T cell receptor beta chains given below trace back to one sample, sequenced in a study of monozygotic twins with cystic fibrosis. Method: immunoSEQ multiplex PCR; TCRdb's copy keeps in-frame clones and lacks some. The sample includes about 32,000 clones, 92% of them seen just once. Sequencing was done on a sample of blood. The receptor set was obtained from a girl aged 2-9 years with cystic fibrosis.

A few counts support this clone. The V call is TRBV6-1, the J call TRBJ1-3; D perhaps matches TRBD1 (5 bases). The germline V and J ends were trimmed by 0 bases and 2 bases, with 14 bases remaining between them. The CDR3 loop spans 17 amino acids. CDR1 MNHNS and CDR2 SASEGT come from the germline V gene. This CDR3 reads CASSEALRTTPGNTIYF. DNA of the CDR3: TGTGCCAGCAGTGAAGCGCTTCGGACAACCCCTGGAAACACCATATATTTT.

In DNA, the CDR3 is TGTGCCAGCAGCGTAGGCGTGGACTCGAACACCGGGGAGCTGTTTTTT. Translation gives CASSVGVDSNTGELFF. The genes are TRBV9 and TRBJ2-2; D may be TRBD2 (5 bases). V was trimmed by 0 bases and J by 0 bases, leaving 9 bases between them. Germline V gene sequence: CDR1 SGDLS, CDR2 YYNGEE. This CDR3 has 16 residues.

For this clone: A junction end diverges from the germline sequence, so it may reflect a read error. The CDR3, as DNA: TGTGCCAGCGGGGGGAGGGGATTGAAAACTGAAGCTTTCTTT. It yields the protein CASGGRGLKTEAFF. This sequence joins TRBV2 and TRBJ1-1; D possibly corresponds to TRBD1 (5 bases). From germline, CDR1 is SNHLY and CDR2 FYNNEI. The length of the CDR3 is 14 residues.

The chain recombines TRBV15 with TRBJ2-7, with no clear D. With 6 bases removed from V and 1 base from J, the gap between germline ends came to 13 bases. The CDR3 spans 14 residues. CDR1 is LNHNV and CDR2 is YYDKDF in the germline V gene (reference sequence). The CDR3 sequence is CATSLDRASYEQYF. CDR3 sequence (DNA): TGTGCCACCAGTCTCGATCGGGCTTCCTACGAGCAGTACTTC.

The rearrangement uses TRBV28 and TRBJ1-5; D gene unclear. The CDR3 covers 14 residues. Germline CDR1 and CDR2: MDHEN and SYDVKM. V lost 2 bases and J 0 bases, leaving 5 bases between the germline ends. The CDR3 reads CASSLTSSNQPQHF. The CDR3 region has the DNA TGTGCCAGCAGTTTAACTTCTAGCAATCAGCCCCAGCATTTT.

The chain uses TRBV19 and TRBJ1-3; tentative D call: TRBD1 (6 bases). The CDR3 spans 16 residues. V was pared by 4 bases and J by 2 bases, with 15 bases between. The germline gives CDR1 LNHDA, CDR2 SQIVND (reference sequence). The CDR3 reads CASSTYRDITGNTIYF. DNA for the CDR3: TGTGCCAGTAGTACATACCGGGACATTACTGGAAACACCATATATTTT.

This sequence joins TRBV19 and TRBJ1-5; 8 nucleotides line up with TRBD1. V lost 5 bases to trimming and J lost 5 bases; unmatched junction nucleotides: 8. Germline loops: CDR1 LNHDA, CDR2 SQIVND (reference sequence). CDR3 length: 15 amino acids. The CDR3 nucleotides read TGTGCCAGTAGTTATATTCCAGGGGGCGATCAGCCCCAGCATTTT. Protein sequence: CASSYIPGGDQPQHF.

V usage is TRBV7-2 and J usage is TRBJ2-7, with D perhaps TRBD1 (6 bases). There are 16 residues in the CDR3. V lost 5 bases to trimming and J lost 5 bases, with 22 bases between them. Germline V gives CDR1 SGHTA, CDR2 FQGNSA. The CDR3 reads CASSPGRTQGVNEQYF. Written as DNA, the CDR3 is TGTGCCAGCAGCCCCGGCAGGACACAGGGCGTTAACGAGCAGTACTTC.

The chain couples TRBV7-9 to TRBJ2-7; D tentatively fits TRBD1 or TRBD2 (5 bases each). The V and J ends lost 8 bases and 0 bases respectively, with 8 bases between them. Germline loops: CDR1 SEHNR, CDR2 FQNEAQ (reference sequence). This CDR3 contains 12 residues. CDR3 DNA: TGTGCCAGCGGGACCTTCTCCTACGAGCAGTACTTC. Protein: CASGTFSYEQYF.

The genes are TRBV10-1 and TRBJ1-4, with 11 bases fitting TRBD1. The ends lost 6 bases at V and 7 bases at J; junction bases unmatched: 10. CDR3 size: 16 residues. Germline CDR1 reads WNHNN; CDR2 reads SYGVQD (reference sequence). DNA for the CDR3: TGCGCCAGCAGCCGGACAGGGGGCGCTGGAGTTGAAAAACTGTTTTTT. Its protein product is CASSRTGGAGVEKLFF.

The chain uses TRBV19 and TRBJ2-1; 10 nucleotides match TRBD1. This CDR3 comprises 15 residues. Trimming at V came to 4 bases and at J to 9 bases, leaving 9 bases not matched to a gene. Germline CDR1 and CDR2: LNHDA and SQIVND (reference sequence). The CDR3 loop reads CASSTDRGLSGEQFF. The CDR3 DNA reads TGTGCCAGTAGTACCGACAGGGGGCTATCTGGTGAGCAGTTCTTC.

V is TRBV19 and J is TRBJ2-7, with D possibly being TRBD2 (6 bases). V lost 5 bases to trimming and J lost 6 bases, with 20 bases between them. Germline CDR1 LNHDA, CDR2 SQIVND (reference sequence). CDR3 length: 15 amino acids. The CDR3 region is CASSVSGASLLEQYF. The CDR3 DNA follows: TGTGCCAGTAGTGTTAGCGGAGCCAGCTTACTCGAGCAGTACTTC. Complete variable domain (other parts from reference TRBV19 and TRBJ2-7): DGGITQSPKYLFRKEGQNVTLSCEQNLNHDAMYWYRQDPGQGLRLIYYSQIVNDFQKGDIAEGYSVSREKKESFPLTVTSAQKNPTAFYLCASSVSGASLLEQYFGPGTRLTVT.

In this sample, this clone turned up a few times. V usage is TRBV7-2 and J usage is TRBJ1-2; the D is unclear. Germline V CDR1 and CDR2: SGHTA, FQGNSA. CDR3 length: 14 amino acids. Trimming took 1 base from V and 1 from J, leaving 7 bases between them. CDR3 coding DNA: TGTGCCAGCAGCTTAGGTCCAGTTAACTATGGCTACACCTTC. This codes for CASSLGPVNYGYTF.

The genes are TRBV9 and TRBJ2-7; no firm D call. The CDR3 length is 14 residues. Trimming took 4 bases from V and 2 from J, leaving 13 bases between them. Germline V gene lookup returns CDR1 SGDLS and CDR2 YYNGEE. The CDR3: CASSSSTAPYEQYF. CDR3 sequence (DNA): TGTGCCAGCAGCTCTTCGACGGCCCCCTACGAGCAGTACTTC.

The chain carries TRBV2 and TRBJ2-7, with 7 bases that match TRBD1. V trimming: 7 bases; J trimming: 4 bases; junction bases outside the gene matches: 7. This CDR3 has 13 amino acids. Per germline, CDR1 SNHLY and CDR2 FYNNEI. CDR3 bases: TGTGCCAGCAAAAAGCCAGGGGGATACGAGCAGTACTTC. Translated: CASKKPGGYEQYF.

The CDR3 region has the DNA TGTGCCAGCAGCTTAACAGGGGTAACTGAAGCTTTCTTT. Protein: CASSLTGVTEAFF. The gene calls are TRBV7-2 and TRBJ1-1; 7 nucleotides match TRBD1. Germline values: CDR1 SGHTA, CDR2 FQGNSA. The CDR3 has 13 residues. Germline trimming cut 2 bases from V and 5 bases from J; bases unmatched to any gene: 2.

This clone appeared once. J is TRBJ1-2 and V is TRBV5-1, with TRBD1 matching 7 bases. The CDR3 is made up of 16 amino acids. CDR1 and CDR2 (germline): SGHRS, YFSETQ. The trim removed 2 bases at V and 0 bases at J, leaving 7 bases unmatched. The CDR3 coding sequence is TGCGCCAGCAGCTTATATGACGGACAGGCTAACTATGGCTACACCTTC. Translation: CASSLYDGQANYGYTF. The full variable domain, rest sourced from reference TRBV5-1 and TRBJ1-2, is KAGVTQTPRYLIKTRGQQVTLSCSPISGHRSVSWYQQTPGQGLQFLFEYFSETQRNKGNFPGRFSGRQFSNSRSEMNVSTLELGDSALYLCASSLYDGQANYGYTFGSGTRLTVV.

This sequence joins TRBV6-1 and TRBJ2-3; D remains ambiguous. This CDR3 is built from 12 residues. The V end was cut by 5 bases, the J end by 1 base, with 4 bases between. CDR1 MNHNS and CDR2 SASEGT come from the germline V gene. CDR3: CASSHGTDTQYF. The CDR3 nucleotides read TGTGCCAGCAGTCATGGCACAGATACGCAGTATTTT.

This clone was counted between two and nine times. This sequence joins TRBV29-1 and TRBJ2-1; possible D gene TRBD1, 5 bases. The CDR3 loop spans 11 amino acids. Germline CDR1 SQVTM, CDR2 ANQGSEA. Trimming stripped 6 bases from V and 9 bases from J, with 12 bases between. In nucleotides, the CDR3 is TGCAGCGTGGAGATACAGGCTGAGCAGTTCTTC. This translates into CSVEIQAEQFF.

This clone turned up a few times. This chain joins TRBV20-1 and TRBJ1-1; no reliable D call. Germline values: CDR1 DFQATT, CDR2 SNEGSKA (reference sequence). This CDR3 comprises 11 residues. Trimming took off 4 bases at V and 10 bases at J, with 13 bases between the two ends. The CDR3 spells CSATPRGGAFF. Written as DNA, the CDR3 is TGCAGTGCTACCCCGCGGGGTGGAGCTTTCTTT.

The gene calls are TRBV7-2 and TRBJ2-7; 13 positions agree with TRBD2. The CDR3 covers 16 residues. The germline CDR1 and CDR2 sequences are SGHTA and FQGNSA. After removal of 6 bases from V and 6 bases from J, the junction contained 11 bases not matched to a gene. In nucleotides, the CDR3 is TGTGCCAGCAGTCCCTCCAGGACTAGCGGGGGACGCGAGCAGTACTTC. It translates to CASSPSRTSGGREQYF.

Only one count was recorded for this clone. The gene calls are TRBV30 and TRBJ2-1; D may correspond to TRBD1 or TRBD2 (6 bases each). With 0 bases removed from V and 3 bases from J, the gap between germline ends came to 12 bases. CDR1 and CDR2 (germline): GTSNPN, SVGIG (reference sequence). The CDR3 length is 15 residues. CDR3 protein: CAWSVTGGDYNEQFF. DNA for the CDR3: TGTGCCTGGAGTGTTACCGGGGGCGACTACAATGAGCAGTTCTTC. The complete variable domain, with remaining parts taken from reference TRBV30 and TRBJ2-1, reads SQTIHQWPATLVQPVGSPLSLECTVEGTSNPNLYWYRQAAGRGLQLLFYSVGIGQISSEVPQNLSASRPQDRQFILSSKKLLLSDSGFYLCAWSVTGGDYNEQFFGPGTRLTVL.

This clone appeared once. This chain links TRBV29-1 with TRBJ2-7, with D tentatively TRBD1 (6 bases). Germline V gene sequence: CDR1 SQVTM, CDR2 ANQGSEA. CDR3 length equals 12 residues. The V and J ends lost 8 bases and 0 bases respectively, with 11 bases between them. CDR3 nucleotides: TGCAGCTTTCGGACAGACTCCTACGAGCAGTACTTC. This sequence encodes CSFRTDSYEQYF.

The CDR3 here is CASSEALGGSGNTIYF. CDR3 sequence (DNA): TGTGCCAGCAGTGAAGCGCTGGGTGGCTCTGGAAACACCATATATTTT. V gene TRBV6-1 combines with J gene TRBJ1-3; D call uncertain. CDR1 and CDR2 (germline): MNHNS, SASEGT. V was cut by 0 bases and J by 0 bases, with 9 bases left in between. The length of the CDR3 is 16 residues.

J is TRBJ2-7 and V is TRBV28; D is unclear. Trimming cost V 5 bases and J 3 bases, with 8 bases left between them. CDR1 is MDHEN, CDR2 SYDVKM, per germline. The CDR3 runs to 12 residues. CDR3 region: CASSPFFYEQYF. The CDR3 nucleotides are TGTGCCAGCAGTCCCTTTTTCTACGAGCAGTACTTC.

The rearrangement links TRBV5-1 to TRBJ2-7; weak D call: TRBD1 (5 bases). V shed 4 bases and J shed 0 bases, with 14 bases lying between them. The CDR3 is 15 residues long. CDR1 SGHRS and CDR2 YFSETQ come from the germline V gene. CDR3 DNA sequence: TGCGCCAGCAGCCCGCTGGAGACAGCCTCCTACGAGCAGTACTTC. This sequence encodes CASSPLETASYEQYF.

V and J are TRBV5-8 and TRBJ2-7; 10 bases match TRBD1. Germline trimming cut 0 bases from V and 1 base from J; bases unmatched to any gene: 1. The CDR3 contains 15 residues. The V gene's germline CDR1 is SGHTS and CDR2 YDEGEE. For the CDR3, the DNA is TGTGCCAGCAGCTTGGGACAGGGGGCATCCTACGAGCAGTACTTC. Its protein product is CASSLGQGASYEQYF. The full variable domain, rest sourced from reference TRBV5-8 and TRBJ2-7, is EAGVTQSPTHLIKTRGQQATLRCSPISGHTSVYWYQQALGLGLQFLLWYDEGEERNRGNFPPRFSGRQFPNYSSELNVNALELEDSALYLCASSLGQGASYEQYFGPGTRLTVT.

The rearrangement joins TRBV27 to TRBJ1-1, with D possibly matching TRBD1 (6 bases). CDR3 length equals 14 residues. V lost 5 bases and J 4 bases, leaving 14 bases between the germline ends. CDR1 and CDR2 (germline): MNHEY, SMNVEV (reference sequence). The CDR3 DNA reads TGTGCCAGCAGTGCGTTACAGGGCGGCACTGAAGCTTTCTTT. This translates into CASSALQGGTEAFF.

This clone appeared once. This rearrangement joins TRBV5-1 to TRBJ2-3; 7 nucleotides agree with TRBD1. The V gene's germline CDR1 is SGHRS and CDR2 YFSETQ. V trimming: 4 bases; J trimming: 8 bases; junction bases outside the gene matches: 4. The length of the CDR3 is 12 residues. CDR3 loop: CASSKTGSTQYF. The DNA of the CDR3 is TGCGCCAGCAGCAAGACAGGGTCTACGCAGTATTTT.

The gene calls are TRBV6-1 and TRBJ1-1; D is unclear. CDR3 size: 14 residues. Looked up from germline, CDR1 is MNHNS and CDR2 is SASEGT. V gave up 7 bases and J gave up 5 bases, with 17 bases separating them. The CDR3 nucleotides are TGTGCCAGCACCCTGAGGGAGGGCCGGACTGAAGCTTTCTTT. Protein: CASTLREGRTEAFF.